This TCR beta chain derives from a study of cytomegalovirus exposure and HLA in healthy donors. General study findings and limits: Generally TCR sequences proved uncommon, though certain public TCRs appeared in numerous donors. The study put 150 or so TCR beta chains on its list as cytomegalovirus-associated.

Germline CDR1 is SGHVS and CDR2 is FQNEAQ. Germline trimming cut 5 bases from V and 4 bases from J; bases unmatched to any gene: 9. The CDR3 totals 15 residues. As regards this clone: No antigen is known for it.

Among the 120 or so subjects of the validation cohort, separate from the approximately 700-subject first cohort, were the donors. The method was immunoSEQ multiplex PCR; TCRdb's version includes in-frame clones alone and lacks a portion of them. The data show about 160,000 clones, with approximately 96% seen just once and roughly 1% held by the top ten. This clonotype was sampled from a woman in her late teens or twenties in good health and CMV-seronegative. The chain carries TRBV7-8 and TRBJ2-7; 9 nucleotides line up with TRBD1. The specimen was PBMCs. CDR3 in amino acids: CASSPGQGSMYEQYF. As DNA, the CDR3 is TGTGCCAGCAGCCCCGGACAGGGGAGTATGTACGAGCAGTACTTC.